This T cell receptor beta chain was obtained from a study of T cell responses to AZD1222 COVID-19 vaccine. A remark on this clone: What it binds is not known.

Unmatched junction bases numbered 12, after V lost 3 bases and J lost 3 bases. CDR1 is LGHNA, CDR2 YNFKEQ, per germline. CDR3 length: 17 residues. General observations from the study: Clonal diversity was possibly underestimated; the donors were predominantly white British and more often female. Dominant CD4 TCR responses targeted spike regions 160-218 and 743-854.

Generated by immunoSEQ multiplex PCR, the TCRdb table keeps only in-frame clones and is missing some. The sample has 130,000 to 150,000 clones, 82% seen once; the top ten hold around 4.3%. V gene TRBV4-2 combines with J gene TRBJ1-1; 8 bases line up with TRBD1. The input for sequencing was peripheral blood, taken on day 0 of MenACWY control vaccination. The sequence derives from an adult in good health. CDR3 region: CASSQSQGGFRDTEAFF. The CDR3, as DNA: TGTGCCAGCAGCCAGTCACAGGGGGGGTTTCGGGACACTGAAGCTTTCTTT.